The clone carrying this T cell receptor beta chain appeared a few times. This sample stems from a study of blood T cells in healthy people across ages. Researchers collected approximately 9.9 milliliters of peripheral blood from every single donor. Combining a sample-barcoded 5' primer with a J-beta primer mix, a second PCR ran for roughly 6 to 11 cycles. TCRdb fed the 5' RACE reads into MiXCR, producing one record per CDR3 protein. The sample lists some 690,000 distinct CDR3 sequences, 22% occurring once. The sample was blood. This receptor was identified in a man in his 70s in good health.

The CDR3 spells CASSRRDRARMNTEAFF. The DNA for the CDR3 is TGTGCCAGCAGCCGCCGGGACAGGGCCCGGATGAACACTGAAGCTTTCTTT. The chain uses TRBV14 and TRBJ1-1, with 9 bases lining up with TRBD1. With V trimmed by 4 bases and J by 0 bases, 9 bases remained unmatched. There are 17 residues in the CDR3. Germline V gene lookup returns CDR1 SGHDN and CDR2 FVKESK.